This T cell receptor beta chain appears in the sequencing data of a study of CD8+ T cells in alopecia areata. The treatment is: oral pan-JAK inhibitor, 5-10 mg twice daily. Reverse transcription of extracted RNA yielded cDNA, which provided the sequencing template. Method: immunoSEQ multiplex PCR; TCRdb's copy keeps in-frame clones and lacks some. The sample carries 200,000 or so clones, 55% to 70% recorded once. This clone was recorded a few times. V shed 1 base, J shed 8 bases, and the junction held 3 bases outside the gene matches. The length of the CDR3 is 13 residues. The V gene's germline CDR1 is LGHNA and CDR2 YNFKEQ.

The chain is built from TRBV4-2 and TRBJ1-2, with TRBD1 identical over 8 bases. This clonotype was obtained from a human donor with alopecia areata. Sequenced material: CD4+ T cells sorted from blood, taken at week 24, from a patient treated with tofacitinib. CDR3 loop: CASSQADREGYTF. CDR3 nucleotides: TGTGCCAGCAGCCAAGCGGACAGGGAGGGCTACACCTTC.